Detailed here is one TCR beta chain. This entry is derived from a study of blood T cell repertoires in COVID-19. About the study: Collection of acute and convalescent COVID-19 samples took place in the United States, Italy and Spain. PBMCs, B-cell-depleted T cells, or T cells were the source of the cDNA or gDNA that made up the material.

The CDR3 runs 14 residues. V dropped 2 bases and J dropped 4 bases, with 9 bases sitting between them. The V gene's germline CDR1 is SGHTS and CDR2 YDEGEE. The repertoire was sequenced with immunoSEQ multiplex PCR; TCRdb's copy has only in-frame clones and lacks some. The repertoire holds about 120,000 clones, approximately 92% seen once, with about 27% in the top ten. Sequenced input: peripheral blood. This sequence joins TRBV5-8 and TRBJ2-2; perhaps TRBD2 as D (5 bases). This clonotype was sampled from a man in his sixties or seventies with active or convalescent COVID-19. DNA of the CDR3: TGTGCCAGCAGCTTACCCGGGATCACCGGGGAGCTGTTTTTT. Protein product: CASSLPGITGELFF. The full variable domain, in which reference TRBV5-8 and TRBJ2-2 provide the parts outside the CDR3, is EAGVTQSPTHLIKTRGQQATLRCSPISGHTSVYWYQQALGLGLQFLLWYDEGEERNRGNFPPRFSGRQFPNYSSELNVNALELEDSALYLCASSLPGITGELFFGEGSRLTVL.